This TCR beta chain was found in a study of shared clonotypes between healthy human individuals. Terminally differentiated effector memory CD45RA+ cells were left out of the naive CD8 fraction, which was CD45RO-negative and positively selected for CCR7. Method: immunoSEQ multiplex PCR; TCRdb's copy keeps in-frame clones and lacks some. The sample has around 560,000 clones; 95% are singletons. The TCR was taken from a woman aged 30 to 39 in good health. Sequencing input: naive CD8+ T cells sorted from blood.

The CDR3 DNA reads TGCGCCAGCAGCTTGCGCGCGGGGAGCTCCTACGAGCAGTACTTC. The encoded protein is CASSLRAGSSYEQYF. V and J are TRBV5-1 and TRBJ2-7; the D gene is possibly TRBD2 (6 bases). The CDR3 is made up of 15 amino acids. CDR1 and CDR2 (germline): SGHRS, YFSETQ. The V and J ends lost 1 base and 0 bases respectively, with 11 bases between them.